Presented here are 23 T cell receptor beta chains from one specimen sequenced in a study of OX40 agonist ivuxolimab in advanced cancers. Sequenced by immunoSEQ multiplex PCR; TCRdb stores in-frame clones only, minus some. The sample holds about 58,000 clones, roughly 80% seen once. Here the sequenced sample was CD4+ or CD8+ T cells sorted from blood, taken in a trial of the OX40 agonist ivuxolimab. All receptors derive from an adult with an advanced solid tumor such as melanoma, head and neck, liver or kidney cancer.

V gene TRBV29-1 combines with J gene TRBJ2-5; perhaps TRBD2 as D (6 bases). The V gene lost 1 base and the J gene lost 3 bases, with 12 bases spanning the gap. The CDR3 is made up of 14 amino acids. Looked up from germline, CDR1 is SQVTM and CDR2 is ANQGSEA. This CDR3 reads CSVEAPRDEETQYF. CDR3 nucleotide sequence: TGCAGCGTTGAAGCACCGCGGGATGAAGAGACCCAGTACTTC.

In its sample, this clone was seen a few times. V gene TRBV18 combines with J gene TRBJ1-2; possible D gene TRBD1, 6 bases. Germline lookup yields CDR1 KGHSH and CDR2 LQKENI. Trimming stripped 2 bases from V and 0 bases from J, with 19 bases between. The CDR3 totals 18 residues. The CDR3 reads CASSPNPGHANSNYGYTF. The CDR3 DNA reads TGTGCCAGCTCACCAAATCCGGGACACGCTAATTCTAACTATGGCTACACCTTC.

This rearrangement joins TRBV28 to TRBJ1-1, with D unclear. Germline values: CDR1 MDHEN, CDR2 SYDVKM. The CDR3 length is 12 residues. V was trimmed by 2 bases and J by 4 bases, leaving 5 bases between them. This CDR3 is CASSLSFTEAFF. CDR3 sequence (DNA): TGTGCCAGCAGTTTAAGTTTCACTGAAGCTTTCTTT.

The genes are TRBV19 and TRBJ2-7, with 8 bases that match TRBD2. The trim removed 5 bases at V and 3 bases at J, leaving 9 bases unmatched. CDR3 size: 15 residues. CDR1 is LNHDA, CDR2 SQIVND, per germline (reference sequence). The CDR3 nucleotides read TGTGCCAGTAGTTCACGACTAGCGTACGACTACGAGCAGTACTTC. Its translation is CASSSRLAYDYEQYF.

Only one count was recorded for this clone. This chain joins TRBV5-1 and TRBJ2-1; no clear D. V lost 1 base and J lost 0, with 14 bases in between. Germline CDR1 is SGHRS and CDR2 is YFSETQ. The CDR3 has 17 residues. CDR3 in amino acids: CASSLQGTPLSYNEQFF. The DNA of the CDR3 is TGCGCCAGCAGCTTGCAAGGCACCCCCCTCTCCTACAATGAGCAGTTCTTC.

The V and J genes are TRBV11-3 and TRBJ1-1, with 10 nucleotides matching TRBD1. Losses at the gene ends were 5 bases for V and 2 bases for J; bases not matched to a gene: 5. The germline CDR1 and CDR2 sequences are SGHNT and YENEEA. The CDR3 runs 15 residues. CDR3 loop: CASSRGQGLNTEAFF. CDR3 nucleotide sequence: TGTGCCAGCAGCAGGGGACAGGGGCTTAACACTGAAGCTTTCTTT.

This clone was counted between two and nine times. The rearrangement links TRBV7-2 to TRBJ2-7, with 10 bases aligning to TRBD1. V lost 8 bases, J lost 6 bases, and 10 bases stayed unmatched. Per the germline V gene, CDR1 is SGHTA and CDR2 is FQGNSA. CDR3 length: 14 residues. The CDR3 DNA is TGTGCCAGCGGTGGGGGACAGGGGATTATCGAGCAGTACTTC. Protein product: CASGGGQGIIEQYF.

This chain links TRBV11-2 with TRBJ2-7; D unresolved. With 1 base removed from V and 0 bases from J, the gap between germline ends came to 10 bases. CDR1 and CDR2 (germline): SGHAT, FQNNGV. CDR3 size: 15 residues. The CDR3 nucleotides read TGTGCCAGCAGCTTAGTGGGCACGGTCTCCTACGAGCAGTACTTC. Translating gives CASSLVGTVSYEQYF.

This chain connects TRBV13 to TRBJ2-5; a weak D match, TRBD1 (5 bases). TRBJ2-7 matches the DNA end more closely, so the J call is doubtful. The length of the CDR3 is 13 residues. CDR1 PRHDT and CDR2 FYEKMQ come from the germline V gene (reference sequence). The CDR3 nucleotides are TGTGCCAGCAGCTTAGACGACAGCTACGAGCAGTACTTC. It yields the protein CASSLDDSYEQYF.

With regard to this clone: The germline gene is not matched at one end of the junction; a read error may be the cause. V gene TRBV5-1 combines with J gene TRBJ1-6, with 7 nucleotides matching TRBD1. The CDR3 extends over 14 amino acids. Per germline, CDR1 SGHRS and CDR2 YFSETQ. CDR3 in DNA: TGCGCCACCAGCCTGGACAGGATTAATTCACCCCTCCACTTT. This sequence encodes CATSLDRINSPLHF.

This sequence joins TRBV7-3 and TRBJ1-1, with TRBD1 as a possible D gene (6 bases). The CDR3 length is 14 residues. Between the trimmed V and J ends, which lost 4 bases and 3 bases, there was a span of 12 bases. Germline V gene data show CDR1 as SGHTA and CDR2 as FQGTGA. The CDR3 is CASSSTGADTEAFF. CDR3 coding DNA: TGTGCCAGCAGCTCGACAGGCGCCGACACTGAAGCTTTCTTT. The complete variable domain, with remaining parts taken from reference TRBV7-3 and TRBJ1-1, reads GAGVSQTPSNKVTEKGKYVELRCDPISGHTALYWYRQSLGQGPEFLIYFQGTGAADDSGLPNDRFFAVRPEGSVSTLKIQRTERGDSAVYLCASSSTGADTEAFFGQGTRLTVV.

The J gene is TRBJ1-1, the V gene TRBV7-2; D gene uncertain. The V end lost 0 bases, the J end lost 0 bases, and 11 bases lay between the germline ends. The CDR3 totals 16 residues. Germline assignment: CDR1 SGHTA and CDR2 FQGNSA. CDR3: CASSLALTRVNTEAFF. The CDR3 region has the DNA TGTGCCAGCAGCTTAGCGCTTACACGGGTGAACACTGAAGCTTTCTTT.

The chain carries TRBV4-1 and TRBJ1-1; D gene ambiguous. In germline, CDR1 is MGHRA, CDR2 YSYEKL. This CDR3 contains 13 residues. Trimming shortened V by 0 bases and J by 8 bases, and 10 bases separated the two germline ends. DNA for the CDR3: TGCGCCAGCAGCCAAGATATTTGGCAGGAAGCTTTCTTT. Protein product: CASSQDIWQEAFF.

The V and J genes are TRBV7-9 and TRBJ2-3; no clear D. The CDR3 has 15 amino acids. Germline values: CDR1 SEHNR, CDR2 FQNEAQ (reference sequence). V was shortened by 7 bases and J by 2 bases, with 16 bases between the two germline ends. CDR3 DNA: TGTGCCAGCACCCCCCTCACGGTCCTCACAGATACGCAGTATTTT. Residues: CASTPLTVLTDTQYF.

J is TRBJ1-4 and V is TRBV4-2; a weak D match, TRBD1 (6 bases). Per the germline V gene, CDR1 is LGHNA and CDR2 is YNFKEQ. This CDR3 is 12 amino acids long. The V end was cut by 5 bases, the J end by 8 bases, with 9 bases between. CDR3 DNA: TGTGCCAGCAGCGTAGGGGGGGAAAAACTGTTTTTT. Its translation is CASSVGGEKLFF.

The chain has TRBV19 and TRBJ2-1; 8 bases align to TRBD2. The trim removed 2 bases at V and 6 bases at J, leaving 6 bases unmatched. The CDR3 runs to 15 residues. Germline lookup yields CDR1 LNHDA and CDR2 SQIVND (reference sequence). CDR3 bases: TGTGCCAGTAGTATAAGGAGCGGGAGTGTCAATGAGCAGTTCTTC. Protein: CASSIRSGSVNEQFF. The variable domain in full, with the rest retrieved from reference TRBV19 and TRBJ2-1, is DGGITQSPKYLFRKEGQNVTLSCEQNLNHDAMYWYRQDPGQGLRLIYYSQIVNDFQKGDIAEGYSVSREKKESFPLTVTSAQKNPTAFYLCASSIRSGSVNEQFFGPGTRLTVL.

The rearrangement uses TRBV4-3 and TRBJ1-1, with 7 bases lining up with TRBD1. With V trimmed by 4 bases and J by 5 bases, 10 bases remained unmatched. Per the germline V gene, CDR1 is LGHNA and CDR2 is YSLEER. The CDR3 is 15 residues long. CDR3 nucleotides: TGCGCCAGCAGCCCGACTCTACAGGGGAGGACTGAAGCTTTCTTT. It is translated as CASSPTLQGRTEAFF.

J is TRBJ2-7 and V is TRBV7-2; D remains ambiguous. Per the germline V gene, CDR1 is SGHTA and CDR2 is FQGNSA. CDR3 length: 9 residues. Deletions cut 11 bases from V and 4 bases from J, with 6 bases between. The CDR3 spells CAVGYEQYF. The CDR3 DNA is TGTGCCGTTGGGTACGAGCAGTACTTC.

V and J are TRBV18 and TRBJ2-5, with 7 bases that match TRBD1. V lost 3 bases to trimming and J lost 7 bases; unmatched junction nucleotides: 11. Germline V lookup: CDR1 KGHSH, CDR2 LQKENI. The CDR3 loop spans 15 amino acids. CDR3 protein: CASSPSPEGAGTQYF. CDR3 coding DNA: TGTGCCAGCTCACCGAGCCCTGAGGGGGCAGGGACCCAGTACTTC.

This sequence joins TRBV19 and TRBJ2-3, with a weak D call TRBD1 (5 bases). This CDR3 spans 15 amino acids. V lost 2 bases, J lost 0 bases, and 9 bases lay in between. Germline assignment: CDR1 LNHDA and CDR2 SQIVND (reference sequence). The CDR3 here is CASSITGPSTDTQYF. Here the CDR3 DNA reads TGTGCCAGTAGTATAACAGGCCCTAGCACAGATACGCAGTATTTT. Based on the CDR3 plus reference TRBV19 and TRBJ2-3, the full variable domain is DGGITQSPKYLFRKEGQNVTLSCEQNLNHDAMYWYRQDPGQGLRLIYYSQIVNDFQKGDIAEGYSVSREKKESFPLTVTSAQKNPTAFYLCASSITGPSTDTQYFGPGTRLTVL.

This clone has just a few counts. The gene calls are TRBV6-5 and TRBJ2-2; the D is unclear. The CDR3 has 13 amino acids. Germline CDR1 and CDR2: MNHEY and SVGAGI. The V end lost 7 bases, the J end lost 0 bases, and 6 bases lay between the germline ends. CDR3 nucleotides: TGTGCCAGCAAATACTCGAACACCGGGGAGCTGTTTTTT. It is translated as CASKYSNTGELFF.

This CDR3 is CASSPYGRSTIEQYF. CDR3 sequence (DNA): TGTGCCAGCAGCCCGTACGGACGCAGTACGATCGAGCAGTACTTC. This chain joins TRBV7-8 and TRBJ2-7; D uncertain. This CDR3 is 15 amino acids long. Between the trimmed V and J ends, which lost 5 bases and 6 bases, there was a span of 20 bases. Germline CDR1 is SGHVS and CDR2 is FQNEAQ.

The chain recombines TRBV5-1 with TRBJ2-3; 7 nucleotides align to TRBD2. Germline V CDR1 and CDR2: SGHRS, YFSETQ. The CDR3 loop spans 16 amino acids. With 4 bases clipped from V and 3 bases from J, the junction kept 11 bases outside the gene matches. The CDR3 bases are TGCGCCAGCAGCACGTTTAGCGGGTTCGGGACAGATACGCAGTATTTT. It encodes CASSTFSGFGTDTQYF.